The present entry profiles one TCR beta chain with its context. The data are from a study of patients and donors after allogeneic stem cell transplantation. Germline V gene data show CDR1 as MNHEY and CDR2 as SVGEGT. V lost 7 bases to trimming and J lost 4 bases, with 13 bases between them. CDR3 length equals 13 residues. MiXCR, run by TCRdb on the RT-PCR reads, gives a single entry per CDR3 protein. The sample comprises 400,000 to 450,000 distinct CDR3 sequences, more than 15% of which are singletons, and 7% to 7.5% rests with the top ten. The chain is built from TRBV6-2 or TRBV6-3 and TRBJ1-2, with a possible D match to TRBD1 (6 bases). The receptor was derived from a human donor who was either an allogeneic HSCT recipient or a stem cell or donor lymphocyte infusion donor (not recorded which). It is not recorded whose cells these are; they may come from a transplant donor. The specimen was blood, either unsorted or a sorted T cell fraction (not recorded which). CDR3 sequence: CASTRGSTYGYTF. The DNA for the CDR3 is TGTGCCAGCACTAGGGGGTCTACCTATGGCTACACCTTC.